This entry lists 30 T cell receptor beta chains sequenced from one sample in a study of cytomegalovirus exposure and HLA in healthy donors. PCR was performed using 60 Vbeta and 13 Jbeta primers. Sequenced by immunoSEQ multiplex PCR; TCRdb stores in-frame clones only, minus some. The table includes 270,000 or so clones, more than 80% detected once. The sequencing sample was made of PBMCs. The receptors were gathered from a man aged 35 to 55 in good health and CMV-seropositive.

J is TRBJ1-1 and V is TRBV7-9; D ambiguous. This CDR3 comprises 15 residues. Trimming cost V 1 base and J 0 bases, with 9 bases left between them. Germline CDR1 SEHNR, CDR2 FQNEAQ (reference sequence). CDR3 DNA: TGTGCCAGCAGCTTAGAGGCGGGTTTGAACACTGAAGCTTTCTTT. Its protein product is CASSLEAGLNTEAFF.

The chain carries TRBV19 and TRBJ1-1; D call uncertain. The CDR3 runs to 13 residues. Trimming left V 0 bases short and J 5 bases short, with 7 bases between. Germline V lookup: CDR1 LNHDA, CDR2 SQIVND (reference sequence). The CDR3 coding sequence is TGTGCCAGTAGTATAGACCCCGCGACTGAAGCTTTCTTT. This encodes CASSIDPATEAFF.

The rearrangement uses TRBV7-9 and TRBJ2-7; TRBD2 agrees at 7 bases. The CDR3 is made up of 16 amino acids. The junction had 8 bases not matched to a gene; V was cut back by 1 base and J by 2 bases. CDR1 is SEHNR and CDR2 is FQNEAQ in the germline V gene (reference sequence). CDR3 amino acids: CASSLGEGISAYEQYF. The CDR3 bases are TGTGCCAGCAGCTTAGGGGAGGGGATCAGCGCCTACGAGCAGTACTTC.

The V call is TRBV28, the J call TRBJ1-5; 7 bases are shared with TRBD1. The CDR3 extends over 16 amino acids. Germline V gives CDR1 MDHEN, CDR2 SYDVKM. The trim removed 0 bases at V and 3 bases at J, leaving 5 bases unmatched. The DNA for the CDR3 is TGTGCCAGCAGTTTATGGCGGGGACAGTTCAATCAGCCCCAGCATTTT. Translated: CASSLWRGQFNQPQHF.

The genes are TRBV5-1 and TRBJ2-3; TRBD1 matches 7 bases. CDR1 and CDR2 from the germline V gene are SGHRS and YFSETQ. The CDR3 length is 14 residues. Trimming at V came to 0 bases and at J to 4 bases, leaving 2 bases not matched to a gene. The chain's CDR3 is CASSLGTGADTQYF. As DNA, the CDR3 is TGCGCCAGCAGCTTGGGAACAGGGGCAGATACGCAGTATTTT.

As to this clone: A read error may account for a junction end that differs from germline. V and J are TRBV7-9 and TRBJ2-7; D possibly corresponds to TRBD1 (5 bases). This CDR3 region has 14 residues. The germline V gene encodes CDR1 SEHNR and CDR2 FQNEAQ (reference sequence). The CDR3 DNA sequence: TGTTCCAGCAGCTTAGGGGCCTCCTCCTACGAGCAGTACTTC. Translated: CSSSLGASSYEQYF.

This clone came up a few times. The CDR3 region is CASSLVSNTEAFF. CDR3 DNA sequence: TGCGCCAGCAGCTTGGTCTCCAACACTGAAGCTTTCTTT. The genes are TRBV5-1 and TRBJ1-1; D is unclear. V lost 0 bases, J lost 2 bases, and 5 bases lay in between. CDR3 length: 13 residues. Germline loops: CDR1 SGHRS, CDR2 YFSETQ.

The V and J genes are TRBV7-8 and TRBJ2-1; 12 positions match TRBD2. V was clipped by 4 bases and J by 4 bases; unmatched bases: 5. The germline V gene encodes CDR1 SGHVS and CDR2 FQNEAQ. The CDR3 extends over 16 amino acids. The CDR3 protein is CASSSRLAGAYNEQFF. The DNA for the CDR3 is TGTGCCAGCAGCTCTAGACTAGCGGGGGCTTACAATGAGCAGTTCTTC.

CDR3 region: CASSEGQPYGYTF. In nucleotides, the CDR3 is TGCGCCAGCAGCGAAGGACAGCCATATGGCTACACCTTC. V usage is TRBV5-1 and J usage is TRBJ1-2, with D perhaps matching TRBD1 (6 bases). This CDR3 is built from 13 residues. Germline assignment: CDR1 SGHRS and CDR2 YFSETQ. V was shortened by 4 bases and J by 5 bases, with 12 bases between the two germline ends.

The rearrangement joins TRBV5-1 to TRBJ2-7; TRBD1 agrees at 7 bases. V shed 4 bases and J 6 bases; nucleotides not matched to a gene: 7. The germline V gene has CDR1 SGHRS and CDR2 YFSETQ. There are 13 residues in the CDR3. The CDR3 DNA reads as TGCGCCAGCAGCCTGCGACAGGGTTTCGAGCAGTACTTC. Its translation: CASSLRQGFEQYF.

As to this clone: Relative to the germline gene, one junction end is altered; a read error may explain this. This chain joins TRBV7-9 and TRBJ2-5; D gene unclear. The CDR3 is 16 residues long. Germline V gene lookup returns CDR1 SEHNR and CDR2 FQNEAQ (reference sequence). The CDR3 region is CSSSFLAAKTQETQYF. The CDR3 nucleotides are TGTTCCAGCAGCTTTTTGGCGGCTAAGACCCAAGAGACCCAGTACTTC.

The genes are TRBV6-6 and TRBJ1-4; D is perhaps TRBD1 (5 bases). The CDR3 is made up of 16 amino acids. V was pared by 7 bases and J by 5 bases, with 20 bases between. Looked up from germline, CDR1 is MNHNY and CDR2 is SVGAGI (reference sequence). The DNA for the CDR3 is TGTGCCAGCACCCTACAAGTAGACAGCCCCAATGAAAAACTGTTTTTT. This codes for CASTLQVDSPNEKLFF.

The chain uses TRBV6-6 and TRBJ1-2; TRBD1 aligns across 10 bases. V was clipped by 6 bases and J by 0 bases; unmatched bases: 4. The germline CDR1 and CDR2 sequences are MNHNY and SVGAGI (reference sequence). There are 15 residues in the CDR3. CDR3 in amino acids: CASSWGQGPNYGYTF. Here the CDR3 DNA reads TGTGCCAGCAGCTGGGGACAGGGGCCTAACTATGGCTACACCTTC.

The V call is TRBV11-2, the J call TRBJ2-7; 10 positions agree with TRBD1. V was clipped by 3 bases and J by 3 bases; unmatched bases: 5. The CDR3 extends over 15 amino acids. Germline CDR1 reads SGHAT; CDR2 reads FQNNGV. CDR3 sequence (DNA): TGTGCCAGCAGCTTCCGGGACAGGGGATTCTACGAGCAGTACTTC. As protein: CASSFRDRGFYEQYF. Full variable domain (remainder filled in from reference TRBV11-2 and TRBJ2-7): EAGVAQSPRYKIIEKRQSVAFWCNPISGHATLYWYQQILGQGPKLLIQFQNNGVVDDSQLPKDRFSAERLKGVDSTLKIQPAKLEDSAVYLCASSFRDRGFYEQYFGPGTRLTVT.

The chain has TRBV7-2 and TRBJ1-4, with D hard to call. Germline CDR1 is SGHTA and CDR2 is FQGNSA. Trimming removed 1 base at V and 8 bases at J, with 8 bases between. CDR3 length: 13 amino acids. DNA of the CDR3: TGTGCCAGCAGCTTAGGAGGGCTGGAAAAACTGTTTTTT. This codes for CASSLGGLEKLFF.

This clone has a handful of counts. The chain uses TRBV4-3 and TRBJ2-6, with D possibly matching TRBD1 (6 bases). Trimming removed 0 bases from V and 0 bases from J, with 12 bases in between. Germline CDR1 is LGHNA and CDR2 is YSLEER. The CDR3 totals 18 residues. CDR3 in amino acids: CASSQEGRGGSGANVLTF. The CDR3 DNA sequence: TGCGCCAGCAGCCAAGAGGGTAGAGGGGGCTCTGGGGCCAACGTCCTGACTTTC.

This rearrangement joins TRBV6-5 to TRBJ2-5; 10 bases fit TRBD2. This CDR3 spans 16 amino acids. Germline V lookup: CDR1 MNHEY, CDR2 SVGAGI. The V and J ends lost 2 bases and 2 bases, in that order; junction bases with no gene match: 5. The CDR3 sequence: CASSYLGTSAQETQYF. DNA for the CDR3: TGTGCCAGCAGTTACCTCGGGACTAGCGCTCAAGAGACCCAGTACTTC.

The chain has TRBV4-2 and TRBJ2-1, with a possible D match to TRBD1 (5 bases). This CDR3 contains 12 residues. The V gene lost 8 bases and the J gene lost 8 bases, with 13 bases spanning the gap. Germline V CDR1 and CDR2: LGHNA, YNFKEQ. CDR3 residues: CASAYTRDEQFF. The CDR3 coding sequence is TGTGCCAGCGCATACACCAGGGATGAGCAGTTCTTC.

The rearrangement uses TRBV25-1 and TRBJ2-5; a weak D match, TRBD1 (6 bases). The better agreement between TRBJ2-7 and the DNA end casts doubt on the J call. Germline loops: CDR1 MGHDK, CDR2 SYGVNS. The CDR3 sequence is 12 residues long. The CDR3 coding sequence is TGTGCCAGCAGTGAATACAGGGGCGAGCAGTACTTC. It yields the protein CASSEYRGEQYF.

This clone appeared a single time. CDR3 sequence reads: CASRDRGSPYEQYF. CDR3 nucleotides: TGTGCCAGCAGGGACAGGGGGTCCCCCTACGAGCAGTACTTC. This rearrangement joins TRBV27 to TRBJ2-7; 10 bases fit TRBD1. CDR3 length equals 14 residues. J was trimmed by 2 bases and V by 6 bases; bases with no gene match: 4. The germline V gene has CDR1 MNHEY and CDR2 SMNVEV (reference sequence).

The chain recombines TRBV28 with TRBJ2-3; possibly TRBD2 for D (6 bases). V lost 5 bases to trimming and J lost 0 bases, with 15 bases between them. The CDR3 has 16 amino acids. The germline V gene has CDR1 MDHEN and CDR2 SYDVKM. The CDR3 loop reads CASSASSVSSTDTQYF. The DNA for the CDR3 is TGTGCCAGCAGTGCGTCTAGCGTATCTAGCACAGATACGCAGTATTTT.

The V and J genes are TRBV6-4 and TRBJ2-7, with 11 nucleotides matching TRBD1. V lost 6 bases, J lost 3 bases, and 7 bases stayed unmatched. CDR1 and CDR2 (germline): MRHNA, SNTAGT. The CDR3 totals 15 residues. The CDR3 DNA sequence: TGTGCCAGCAGCCAAAGGACAGGGGGCTTCTACGAGCAGTACTTC. Residues: CASSQRTGGFYEQYF.

The chain links TRBV28 to TRBJ1-1; 8 bases are shared with TRBD1. CDR1 is MDHEN and CDR2 is SYDVKM in the germline V gene. V trimming: 5 bases; J trimming: 5 bases; junction bases outside the gene matches: 7. The CDR3 is made up of 14 amino acids. In DNA, the CDR3 is TGTGCCAGCAGTATCCAGGGGGCTTTGACTGAAGCTTTCTTT. Translated: CASSIQGALTEAFF.

V and J are TRBV2 and TRBJ2-7, with 7 nucleotides matching TRBD1. The CDR3 has 13 residues. The germline V gene has CDR1 SNHLY and CDR2 FYNNEI. The trim removed 8 bases at V and 6 bases at J, leaving 10 bases unmatched. CDR3 region: CASVRQGPSEQYF. Here the CDR3 DNA reads TGTGCCAGCGTTAGACAGGGCCCCTCCGAGCAGTACTTC.

A remark on this clone: One end of the junction does not line up with germline, which may come from a read error. This sequence joins TRBV7-7 and TRBJ1-5, with D possibly being TRBD1 (6 bases). Looked up from germline, CDR1 is SSHAT and CDR2 is FNYEAQ (reference sequence). This CDR3 has 13 amino acids. CDR3: CASSLAQGQPQHF. The CDR3, as DNA: TGTGCTAGCAGCTTAGCACAGGGACAGCCCCAGCATTTT.

Here the CDR3 DNA reads TGTGCCAGCAGCTCTGCGGGGTCAGATACGCAGTATTTT. Its protein is CASSSAGSDTQYF. The gene calls are TRBV5-4 and TRBJ2-3; D is perhaps TRBD2 (6 bases). Germline V lookup: CDR1 SGHNT, CDR2 YYREEE (reference sequence). The CDR3 is 13 amino acids. Trimming removed 3 bases at V and 4 bases at J, with 9 bases between.

Regarding this clone: At one of its ends the junction is not consistent with the germline gene, which may arise from a read error. The chain combines TRBV7-9 with TRBJ2-5; D perhaps matches TRBD1 (5 bases). The germline gives CDR1 SEHNR, CDR2 FQNEAQ (reference sequence). This CDR3 is 16 amino acids long. The CDR3 spells CSSSLGEQVPQETQYF. The CDR3 DNA follows: TGTTCCAGCAGCTTAGGGGAACAGGTCCCCCAAGAGACCCAGTACTTC.

V gene TRBV5-1 combines with J gene TRBJ2-1; 11 nucleotides align to TRBD2. With 2 bases clipped from V and 0 bases from J, the junction kept 1 base outside the gene matches. Germline V gene data show CDR1 as SGHRS and CDR2 as YFSETQ. The CDR3 runs 16 residues. The CDR3 nucleotides are TGCGCCAGCAGCTTTACTAGCGGGAGCTCCTACAATGAGCAGTTCTTC. Translation: CASSFTSGSSYNEQFF.

V and J are TRBV18 and TRBJ2-1; possibly TRBD1 for D (5 bases). The V end lost 0 bases, the J end lost 2 bases, and 8 bases lay between the germline ends. The CDR3 has 15 amino acids. The V gene's germline CDR1 is KGHSH and CDR2 LQKENI. CDR3 sequence: CASSPPAGTYNEQFF. Written as DNA, the CDR3 is TGTGCCAGCTCACCACCGGCAGGGACCTACAATGAGCAGTTCTTC.

This clone came up a few times. The chain joins TRBV4-3 to TRBJ2-7; 8 bases are shared with TRBD2. Per the germline V gene, CDR1 is LGHNA and CDR2 is YSLEER. The ends lost 3 bases at V and 6 bases at J; junction bases unmatched: 13. This CDR3 has 16 amino acids. Here the CDR3 reads CASSHSAATSGVEQYF. For the CDR3, the DNA is TGCGCCAGCAGCCACTCGGCGGCCACTAGCGGAGTCGAGCAGTACTTC.